Below, 27 T cell receptor beta chains from the same sample are listed, as sequenced in a study of T cell responses to AZD1222 COVID-19 vaccine. Method: immunoSEQ multiplex PCR; TCRdb's copy keeps in-frame clones and lacks some. The repertoire consists of around 54,000 clones, with approximately 86% occurring once and the leading ten covering 6.5% to 8.5%. The sample was peripheral blood, taken 28 days after the second AZD1222 dose. Source of these receptors: an adult who received the AZD1222 COVID-19 vaccine.

This clone was seen once. This chain joins TRBV19 and TRBJ1-1; possibly TRBD1 for D (5 bases). Trimming left V 3 bases short and J 3 bases short, with 11 bases between. Looked up from germline, CDR1 is LNHDA and CDR2 is SQIVND (reference sequence). The CDR3 has 14 amino acids. The CDR3: CASSIRGRDTEAFF. The DNA for the CDR3 is TGTGCCAGTAGTATCCGTGGCAGGGACACTGAAGCTTTCTTT.

J is TRBJ2-5 and V is TRBV11-1; perhaps TRBD2 as D (5 bases). Germline loops: CDR1 SGHAT, CDR2 FQDESV (reference sequence). The V and J ends lost 3 bases and 4 bases respectively, with 12 bases between them. The CDR3 is 14 residues long. The CDR3 spells CASSFSDEGETQYF. CDR3 sequence (DNA): TGTGCCAGCAGCTTTTCAGATGAGGGAGAGACCCAGTACTTC.

This chain uses TRBV5-1 with TRBJ2-7, with TRBD2 identical over 8 bases. After removal of 0 bases from V and 2 bases from J, the junction contained 13 bases not matched to a gene. The germline V gene encodes CDR1 SGHRS and CDR2 YFSETQ. This CDR3 region has 18 residues. The CDR3 protein is CASSLDSRGAQNTYEQYF. DNA for the CDR3: TGCGCCAGCAGCTTGGATTCGCGGGGGGCCCAGAACACCTACGAGCAGTACTTC.

V usage is TRBV29-1 and J usage is TRBJ1-1, with 12 bases identical to TRBD1. Per germline, CDR1 SQVTM and CDR2 ANQGSEA. This CDR3 contains 15 residues. The trim removed 3 bases at V and 6 bases at J, leaving 8 bases unmatched. The CDR3 reads CSVDQTGTGGPEAFF. CDR3 nucleotides: TGCAGCGTTGACCAAACCGGGACAGGGGGCCCTGAAGCTTTCTTT.

This clone was seen just once. This chain joins TRBV7-2 and TRBJ1-3; 9 nucleotides agree with TRBD1. Looked up from germline, CDR1 is SGHTA and CDR2 is FQGNSA. The CDR3 sequence is 15 residues long. Losses at the gene ends were 5 bases for V and 2 bases for J; bases not matched to a gene: 4. The CDR3 spells CASSAQGAPGNTIYF. The CDR3 DNA reads as TGTGCCAGCAGCGCACAGGGGGCTCCTGGAAACACCATATATTTT.

J is TRBJ1-4 and V is TRBV4-2; TRBD1 is a possible D gene (6 bases). This CDR3 spans 15 amino acids. Trimming took 0 bases from V and 6 from J, leaving 11 bases between them. The germline V gene encodes CDR1 LGHNA and CDR2 YNFKEQ. The CDR3 reads CASSQDRGADEKLFF. CDR3 nucleotide sequence: TGTGCCAGCAGCCAAGATCGGGGGGCGGATGAAAAACTGTTTTTT.

This rearrangement joins TRBV19 to TRBJ2-1; TRBD2 matches 7 bases. From germline, CDR1 is LNHDA and CDR2 SQIVND (reference sequence). The V gene end was trimmed by 6 bases and the J gene end by 4 bases; junction bases not matched to a gene: 6. CDR3 size: 14 residues. The CDR3 protein is CASRLASSYNEQFF. CDR3 DNA: TGTGCCAGTAGACTAGCGAGTAGTTACAATGAGCAGTTCTTC.

The J gene is TRBJ1-2, the V gene TRBV5-1; 7 positions agree with TRBD1. Germline-derived CDR1 and CDR2 are SGHRS and YFSETQ. The CDR3 covers 14 residues. Germline trimming cut 5 bases from V and 1 base from J; bases unmatched to any gene: 5. The CDR3: CASRMTGNNYGYTF. The CDR3, as DNA: TGCGCCAGCAGGATGACAGGGAATAACTATGGCTACACCTTC.

This sequence joins TRBV29-1 and TRBJ1-2; D might be TRBD1 (5 bases). The germline CDR1 and CDR2 sequences are SQVTM and ANQGSEA. CDR3 length: 13 residues. V was pared by 7 bases and J by 3 bases, with 15 bases between. In DNA form, the CDR3 reads TGCAGCGGGGGGGACGGGATTGACTATGGCTACACCTTC. Its translation is CSGGDGIDYGYTF.

The chain carries TRBV6-1 and TRBJ2-3; tentative D call: TRBD2 (6 bases). The CDR3 totals 16 residues. V dropped 4 bases and J dropped 5 bases, with 19 bases sitting between them. Germline assignment: CDR1 MNHNS and CDR2 SASEGT. The CDR3 region is CASSGHGLREVDTQYF. CDR3 bases: TGTGCCAGCAGTGGGCATGGGTTGCGGGAAGTAGATACGCAGTATTTT.

V is TRBV6-5 and J is TRBJ2-7; possible D gene TRBD2, 5 bases. Germline V lookup: CDR1 MNHEY, CDR2 SVGAGI. V lost 6 bases to trimming and J lost 2 bases, with 17 bases between them. There are 15 residues in the CDR3. The CDR3 DNA reads TGTGCCAGCAGGACGGGAACACACCTGCCCTACGAGCAGTACTTC. Translating it yields CASRTGTHLPYEQYF.

V gene TRBV4-3 combines with J gene TRBJ2-5, with 14 bases aligning to TRBD2. The CDR3 has 18 residues. V lost 0 bases to trimming and J lost 5 bases; unmatched junction nucleotides: 8. Per germline, CDR1 LGHNA and CDR2 YSLEER. CDR3 amino acids: CASSQDLGLAGDNETQYF. The CDR3 DNA sequence: TGCGCCAGCAGCCAAGACCTGGGACTAGCGGGAGATAATGAGACCCAGTACTTC.

The chain joins TRBV2 to TRBJ1-2; D perhaps matches TRBD1 (5 bases). Trimming stripped 10 bases from V and 1 base from J, with 16 bases between. CDR1 and CDR2 (germline): SNHLY, FYNNEI. The CDR3 totals 14 residues. CDR3 sequence: CATNPTDFNYGYTF. The DNA of the CDR3 is TGTGCCACCAATCCGACAGACTTTAACTATGGCTACACCTTC.

CDR3 region: CASTNRGLSDTQYF. CDR3 in DNA: TGTGCCAGCACAAACAGGGGGTTGTCAGATACGCAGTATTTT. The rearrangement uses TRBV6-5 and TRBJ2-3; 8 nucleotides line up with TRBD1. From germline, CDR1 is MNHEY and CDR2 SVGAGI. V was pared by 7 bases and J by 4 bases, with 7 bases of the junction left unmatched. The CDR3 runs to 14 residues.

The chain couples TRBV28 to TRBJ1-1, with TRBD1 identical over 9 bases. The germline CDR1 and CDR2 sequences are MDHEN and SYDVKM. There are 17 residues in the CDR3. Losses at the gene ends were 5 bases for V and 4 bases for J; bases not matched to a gene: 14. The DNA of the CDR3 is TGTGCCAGCAGTCCACTTTATGGGGACAGGGACGGCACTGAAGCTTTCTTT. As protein: CASSPLYGDRDGTEAFF.

The genes are TRBV7-2 and TRBJ2-5, with TRBD2 matching over 9 bases. Trimming removed 2 bases from V and 5 bases from J; junction bases left unmatched: 9. Germline assignment: CDR1 SGHTA and CDR2 FQGNSA. This CDR3 contains 16 residues. In DNA form, the CDR3 reads TGTGCCAGCAGCTTAAATTCAGGGGCGGGAGGGGAGACCCAGTACTTC. It is translated as CASSLNSGAGGETQYF.

Only one count was recorded for this clone. The chain employs TRBV28 and TRBJ1-3, with 8 positions matching TRBD1. Germline CDR1 and CDR2: MDHEN and SYDVKM. The length of the CDR3 is 14 residues. V shed 2 bases and J 6 bases; nucleotides not matched to a gene: 3. This CDR3 is CASSLEQGANTIYF. CDR3 coding DNA: TGTGCCAGCAGTTTAGAGCAGGGGGCAAACACCATATATTTT.

This clone has just one count. V usage is TRBV3-1 (or the pseudogene TRBV3-2) and J usage is TRBJ1-1, with D hard to call. The CDR3 runs 13 residues. Trimming took off 1 base at V and 3 bases at J, with 6 bases between the two ends. Germline values: CDR1 LGHDT, CDR2 YNNKEL (reference sequence). This CDR3 is CASSQVPDTEAFF. The CDR3, as DNA: TGTGCCAGCAGCCAAGTACCAGACACTGAAGCTTTCTTT.

CDR3 sequence: CASSLVQGARGYTF. In DNA, the CDR3 is TGTGCCAGCAGTTTAGTGCAGGGGGCGCGGGGCTACACCTTC. This chain connects TRBV28 to TRBJ1-2; TRBD1 aligns across 8 bases. The germline V gene has CDR1 MDHEN and CDR2 SYDVKM. The CDR3 sequence is 14 residues long. Trimming took 2 bases from V and 8 from J; bases not matched to a gene: 7.

The chain's CDR3 is CATSRGDEAYEQYF. Here the CDR3 DNA reads TGTGCCACCTCTCGAGGGGACGAAGCCTACGAGCAGTACTTC. The chain is built from TRBV18 and TRBJ2-7; D assignment may be TRBD1 or TRBD2 (5 bases each). This CDR3 spans 14 amino acids. V shed 10 bases and J shed 2 bases, with 18 bases lying between them. Germline CDR1 is KGHSH and CDR2 is LQKENI. Combining the CDR3 with reference TRBV18 and TRBJ2-7 gives the whole variable domain NAGVMQNPRHLVRRRGQEARLRCSPMKGHSHVYWYRQLPEEGLKFMVYLQKENIIDESGMPKERFSAEFPKEGPSILRIQQVVRGDSAAYFCATSRGDEAYEQYFGPGTRLTVT.

This chain connects TRBV6-5 to TRBJ2-7; the match to TRBD1 covers 7 bases. The CDR3 covers 15 residues. Germline values: CDR1 MNHEY, CDR2 SVGAGI. V was pared by 0 bases and J by 7 bases, with 9 bases of the junction left unmatched. The CDR3 bases are TGTGCCAGCAGTTACTCCGGGGTAGGGGGCTGGGAGCAGTACTTC. It yields the protein CASSYSGVGGWEQYF.

The chain is built from TRBV5-1 and TRBJ1-3; 7 bases fit TRBD1. CDR1 and CDR2 (germline): SGHRS, YFSETQ. Losses at the gene ends were 4 bases for V and 0 bases for J; bases not matched to a gene: 10. This CDR3 spans 17 amino acids. The CDR3 DNA follows: TGCGCCAGCAGCACGACGGGACAGAGTTTCTCTGGAAACACCATATATTTT. This gives the protein CASSTTGQSFSGNTIYF. The variable domain in full, with the rest retrieved from reference TRBV5-1 and TRBJ1-3, is KAGVTQTPRYLIKTRGQQVTLSCSPISGHRSVSWYQQTPGQGLQFLFEYFSETQRNKGNFPGRFSGRQFSNSRSEMNVSTLELGDSALYLCASSTTGQSFSGNTIYFGEGSWLTVV.

The chain couples TRBV6-5 to TRBJ1-5; no clear D gene. The CDR3 is made up of 15 amino acids. Trimming pared 4 bases from V and 2 bases from J, leaving 12 bases between. Germline V lookup: CDR1 MNHEY, CDR2 SVGAGI. As DNA, the CDR3 is TGTGCCAGCAGTTTTGACTGGGTTGGCAATCAGCCCCAGCATTTT. Translation: CASSFDWVGNQPQHF.

The CDR3 is CASSYSMTGEGGYTF. CDR3 sequence (DNA): TGTGCCAGCAGTTACTCCATGACAGGGGAAGGAGGCTACACCTTC. The genes are TRBV6-5 and TRBJ1-2; TRBD1 matches 8 bases. V was clipped by 0 bases and J by 8 bases; unmatched bases: 8. The CDR3 spans 15 residues. Germline values: CDR1 MNHEY, CDR2 SVGAGI.

This sequence joins TRBV27 and TRBJ1-5; TRBD1 agrees at 7 bases. The V gene's germline CDR1 is MNHEY and CDR2 SMNVEV (reference sequence). With V trimmed by 6 bases and J by 0 bases, 11 bases remained unmatched. CDR3 length: 17 residues. CDR3: CASRGRQGMYSNQPQHF. The CDR3 region has the DNA TGTGCCAGCAGGGGCCGACAGGGCATGTATAGCAATCAGCCCCAGCATTTT.

The chain has TRBV5-4 and TRBJ2-3; TRBD2 matches at 7 bases. The CDR3 runs to 15 residues. The junction had 3 bases not matched to a gene; V was cut back by 1 base and J by 1 base. Looked up from germline, CDR1 is SGHNT and CDR2 is YYREEE (reference sequence). The CDR3 bases are TGTGCCAGCAGCTTGTGGCTAGCGGGCACAGATACGCAGTATTTT. Its protein product is CASSLWLAGTDTQYF.

Only one count was recorded for this clone. The J gene is TRBJ2-7, the V gene TRBV11-3, with unresolved D. Germline CDR1 and CDR2: SGHNT and YENEEA. The CDR3 sequence is 15 residues long. Trimming took 4 bases from V and 2 from J, leaving 15 bases between them. The CDR3 protein is CASSSTLSITYEQYF. The CDR3 nucleotides are TGTGCCAGCAGCTCCACCCTCAGCATTACCTACGAGCAGTACTTC.